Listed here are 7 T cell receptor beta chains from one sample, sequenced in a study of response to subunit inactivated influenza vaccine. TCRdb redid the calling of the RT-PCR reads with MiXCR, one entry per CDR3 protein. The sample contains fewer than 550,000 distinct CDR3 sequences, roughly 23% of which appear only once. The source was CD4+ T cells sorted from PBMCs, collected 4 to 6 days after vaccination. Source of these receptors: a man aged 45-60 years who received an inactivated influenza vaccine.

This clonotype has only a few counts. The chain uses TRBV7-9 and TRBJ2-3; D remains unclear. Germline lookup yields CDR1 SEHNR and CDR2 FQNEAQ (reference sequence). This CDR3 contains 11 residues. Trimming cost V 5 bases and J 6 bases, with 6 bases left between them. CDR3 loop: CASSAPDTQYF. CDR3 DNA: TGTGCCAGCAGCGCGCCGGATACGCAGTATTTT.

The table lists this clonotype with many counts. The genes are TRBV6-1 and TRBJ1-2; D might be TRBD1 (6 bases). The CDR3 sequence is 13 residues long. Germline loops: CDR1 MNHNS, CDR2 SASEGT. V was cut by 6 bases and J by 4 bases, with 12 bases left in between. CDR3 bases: TGTGCCAGCAGCCCTACAGGGTTCTATGGCTACACCTTC. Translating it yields CASSPTGFYGYTF.

CDR3 protein: CASSAGQARQETQYF. DNA of the CDR3: TGCGCCAGCAGCGCTGGACAGGCCCGACAAGAGACCCAGTACTTC. J is TRBJ2-5 and V is TRBV5-1, with 7 bases that match TRBD1. The CDR3 contains 15 residues. J lost 2 bases, V lost 4 bases, and 8 bases had no gene match. Germline CDR1 SGHRS, CDR2 YFSETQ.

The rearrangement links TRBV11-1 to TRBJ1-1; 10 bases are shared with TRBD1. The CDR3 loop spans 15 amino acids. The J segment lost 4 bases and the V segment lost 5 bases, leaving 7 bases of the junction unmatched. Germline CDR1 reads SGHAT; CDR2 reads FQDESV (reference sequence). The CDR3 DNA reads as TGTGCCAGCAGCCGCGACAGGGGGCATGGCACTGAAGCTTTCTTT. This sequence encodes CASSRDRGHGTEAFF.

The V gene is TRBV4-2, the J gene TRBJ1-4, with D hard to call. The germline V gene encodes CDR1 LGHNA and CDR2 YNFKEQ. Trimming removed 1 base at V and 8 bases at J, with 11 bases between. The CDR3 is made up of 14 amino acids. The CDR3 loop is CASSQGPSEEKLFF. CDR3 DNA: TGTGCCAGCAGCCAAGGGCCCTCGGAGGAAAAACTGTTTTTT.

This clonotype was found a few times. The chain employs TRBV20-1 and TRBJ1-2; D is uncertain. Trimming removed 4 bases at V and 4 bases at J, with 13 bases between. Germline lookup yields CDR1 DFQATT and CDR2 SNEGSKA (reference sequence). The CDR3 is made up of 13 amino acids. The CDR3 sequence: CSANRRVPYGYTF. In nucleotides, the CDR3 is TGCAGTGCTAATCGCCGGGTCCCCTATGGCTACACCTTC.

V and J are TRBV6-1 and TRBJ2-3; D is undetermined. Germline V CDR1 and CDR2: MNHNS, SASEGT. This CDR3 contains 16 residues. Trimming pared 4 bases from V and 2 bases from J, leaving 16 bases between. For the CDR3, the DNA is TGTGCCAGCAGTGCCAGGAGACCCGAATACACAGATACGCAGTATTTT. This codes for CASSARRPEYTDTQYF.